These T cell receptor beta chains were read from a single sample in a study of blood T cells in healthy people across ages. In TCRdb, the 5' RACE reads were re-called with MiXCR into one record per CDR3 protein. The sample contains hundreds of thousands of distinct CDR3 sequences, about 54% of which appear only once. Material for sequencing was blood. The receptor source for this set is a man aged 55 to 70 in good health. Each CDR3 is given with its conserved first and last residue. The D gene is left open where the match is weak. Clone size is given for some rows only: seen once, a few or many times, or a class if the clone is expanded.

CDR3: CATCKRRAGLPIARLQETQYF; DNA: TGTGCCACCTGCAAGCGGCGGGCGGGACTACCGATCGCCCGCCTACAAGAGACCCAGTACTTC; D: TRBD2; J: TRBJ2-5; size: -; V: TRBV15
CDR3: CTSSVPPGWLEQFF; DNA: TGTACCAGCAGTGTACCTCCGGGGTGGCTTGAGCAGTTCTTC; D: -; J: TRBJ2-1; size: -; V: TRBV12-3/TRBV12-4
CDR3: CSASSDPKANEQYF; DNA: TGCAGTGCTTCATCGGACCCAAAGGCCAATGAGCAGTACTTC; D: -; J: TRBJ2-7; size: -; V: TRBV20-1
CDR3: CSGAVGRKTQYF; DNA: TGCAGTGGGGCCGTAGGACGGAAGACCCAGTACTTC; D: -; J: TRBJ2-5; size: -; V: TRBV20-1
CDR3: CASSLSGASPGDIQYF; DNA: TGCGCCAGCAGCTTGTCAGGGGCTAGCCCAGGGGACATTCAGTACTTC; D: -; J: TRBJ2-4; size: -; V: TRBV5-1
CDR3: CSAQQDAGQNEKLFF; DNA: TGCAGTGCTCAACAGGACGCCGGACAGAATGAAAAACTGTTTTTT; D: -; J: TRBJ1-4; size: -; V: TRBV20-1
CDR3: CASSPGPNIGYTF; DNA: TGCGCCAGCAGCCCGGGACCGAATATTGGCTACACCTTC; D: -; J: TRBJ1-2; size: once; V: TRBV5-1
CDR3: CATSDRGQYNEQFF; DNA: TGTGCCACCAGTGACCGGGGACAGTACAATGAGCAGTTCTTC; D: TRBD1; J: TRBJ2-1; size: -; V: TRBV24-1
CDR3: CASRRAGTIEETQYF; DNA: TGTGCCAGCAGGCGAGCGGGGACGATCGAAGAGACCCAGTACTTC; D: TRBD2; J: TRBJ2-5; size: few; V: TRBV13
CDR3: CASREGGYGYTF; DNA: TGTGCCAGCAGAGAAGGGGGGTATGGCTACACCTTC; D: -; J: TRBJ1-2; size: -; V: TRBV6-2/TRBV6-3
CDR3: CASSQDAGPPPGELFF; DNA: TGTGCCAGCAGCCAAGATGCCGGCCCTCCACCCGGGGAGCTGTTTTTT; D: -; J: TRBJ2-2; size: few; V: TRBV4-2
CDR3: CASSLVQQWEEQFF; DNA: TGCGCCAGCAGCTTGGTCCAACAGTGGGAGGAGCAGTTCTTC; D: -; J: TRBJ2-1; size: -; V: TRBV5-1
CDR3: CASSDGPSSGGFYEQYF; DNA: TGTGCCAGCAGCGACGGCCCTTCTAGCGGGGGATTCTACGAGCAGTACTTC; D: TRBD2; J: TRBJ2-7; size: few; V: TRBV7-6
CDR3: CASSTYSNQPQHF; DNA: TGTGCCAGCAGCACTTATAGCAATCAGCCCCAGCATTTT; D: -; J: TRBJ1-5; size: few; V: TRBV3-1
CDR3: CASSVNRPSNQPQHF; DNA: TGTGCCAGCAGTGTTAACCGCCCGTCCAATCAGCCCCAGCATTTT; D: -; J: TRBJ1-5; size: many; V: TRBV2
CDR3: CASSARQNEQYF; DNA: TGTGCCAGCAGCGCCCGACAGAATGAGCAGTACTTC; D: -; J: TRBJ2-7; size: -; V: TRBV9
CDR3: CASSEVPNYGYTF; DNA: TGTGCCAGCAGTGAAGTTCCTAACTATGGCTACACCTTC; D: -; J: TRBJ1-2; size: -; V: TRBV6-1
CDR3: CSAPPGQGQETQYF; DNA: TGCAGTGCCCCCCCGGGACAAGGACAAGAGACCCAGTACTTC; D: -; J: TRBJ2-5; size: few; V: TRBV20-1
CDR3: CASSWYSSSYNEQFF; DNA: TGTGCCAGCAGCTGGTACTCGAGCTCCTACAATGAGCAGTTCTTC; D: -; J: TRBJ2-1; size: few; V: TRBV28
CDR3: CASSVARKAGANVLTF; DNA: TGTGCCAGCAGCGTAGCTCGGAAGGCTGGGGCCAACGTCCTGACTTTC; D: -; J: TRBJ2-6; size: -; V: TRBV9
CDR3: CASSAGQGIDGYTF; DNA: TGCGCCAGCAGCGCGGGACAGGGGATCGATGGCTACACCTTC; D: TRBD1; J: TRBJ1-2; size: -; V: TRBV5-1
CDR3: CASSQGLNRPYEQYF; DNA: TGTGCCAGCAGCCAAGGTCTCAACAGGCCTTACGAGCAGTACTTC; D: -; J: TRBJ2-7; size: -; V: TRBV4-2
CDR3: CSGDTMTDRYGYTF; DNA: TGCAGCGGAGACACGATGACAGATCGATATGGCTACACCTTC; D: -; J: TRBJ1-2; size: -; V: TRBV29-1
CDR3: CAISESISGNQPQHF; DNA: TGTGCCATCAGTGAGTCTATAAGTGGCAATCAGCCCCAGCATTTT; D: -; J: TRBJ1-5; size: -; V: TRBV10-3
CDR3: CSVVGAGRGGYTF; DNA: TGCAGCGTTGTTGGCGCAGGACGGGGTGGCTACACCTTC; D: -; J: TRBJ1-2; size: -; V: TRBV29-1
CDR3: CSASLGQETQYF; DNA: TGCAGTGCTAGCCTGGGCCAAGAGACCCAGTACTTC; D: -; J: TRBJ2-5; size: -; V: TRBV20-1
CDR3: CATSRDGQETQYF; DNA: TGTGCCACCAGCAGAGACGGCCAAGAGACCCAGTACTTC; D: -; J: TRBJ2-5; size: -; V: TRBV15
CDR3: CASSASGGAVTGELFF; DNA: TGTGCCAGCAGTGCTAGCGGGGGGGCTGTCACCGGGGAGCTGTTTTTT; D: TRBD2; J: TRBJ2-2; size: -; V: TRBV6-1
CDR3: CASRIEQGFNQPQHF; DNA: TGTGCCAGCAGGATCGAACAGGGTTTCAATCAGCCCCAGCATTTT; D: -; J: TRBJ1-5; size: -; V: TRBV2
CDR3: CASVNRGETQYF; DNA: TGTGCCAGCGTAAACCGCGGGGAGACCCAGTACTTC; D: -; J: TRBJ2-5; size: once; V: TRBV2
CDR3: CASSLTPSSDEQFF; DNA: TGCGCCAGCAGCTTGACCCCTAGCAGCGATGAGCAGTTCTTC; D: -; J: TRBJ2-1; size: -; V: TRBV5-1
CDR3: CASSARGGPGYGYTF; DNA: TGTGCCAGCAGCGCGAGGGGGGGGCCAGGCTATGGCTACACCTTC; D: -; J: TRBJ1-2; size: -; V: TRBV7-2
CDR3: CASSEAPYPQETQYF; DNA: TGTGCCAGCAGTGAAGCACCGTACCCCCAAGAGACCCAGTACTTC; D: -; J: TRBJ2-5; size: -; V: TRBV6-1
CDR3: CASSFEGHRTRKRNSPLHF; DNA: TGTGCCAGCAGTTTTGAGGGACACAGGACACGAAAACGTAATTCACCCCTCCACTTT; D: -; J: TRBJ1-6; size: once; V: TRBV27
CDR3: CSARGTGMSNQPQHF; DNA: TGCAGTGCTAGAGGGACAGGGATGAGCAATCAGCCCCAGCATTTT; D: TRBD1; J: TRBJ1-5; size: -; V: TRBV20-1
CDR3: CASSQASTGGQTEAFF; DNA: TGTGCCAGCAGCCAAGCTTCCACAGGGGGGCAAACTGAAGCTTTCTTT; D: TRBD1; J: TRBJ1-1; size: -; V: TRBV4-2
CDR3: CASSVGHTTDTQYF; DNA: TGCGCCAGCAGCGTGGGACATACCACAGATACGCAGTATTTT; D: -; J: TRBJ2-3; size: -; V: TRBV5-1